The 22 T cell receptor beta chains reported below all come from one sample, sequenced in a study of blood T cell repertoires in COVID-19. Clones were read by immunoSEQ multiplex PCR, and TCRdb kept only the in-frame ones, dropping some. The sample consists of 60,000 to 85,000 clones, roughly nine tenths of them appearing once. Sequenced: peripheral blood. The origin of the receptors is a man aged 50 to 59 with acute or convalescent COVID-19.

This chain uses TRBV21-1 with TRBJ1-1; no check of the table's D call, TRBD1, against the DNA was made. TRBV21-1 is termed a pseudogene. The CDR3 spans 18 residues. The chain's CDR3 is CASSKEDRQGACNTEAFF. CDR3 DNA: TGTGCCAGCAGCAAAGAGGATAGACAGGGGGCTTGTAACACTGAAGCTTTCTTT.

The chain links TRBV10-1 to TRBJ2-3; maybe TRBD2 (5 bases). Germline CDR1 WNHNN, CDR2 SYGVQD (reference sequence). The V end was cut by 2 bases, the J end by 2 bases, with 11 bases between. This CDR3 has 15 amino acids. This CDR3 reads CASSEASTHTDTQYF. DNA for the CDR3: TGCGCCAGCAGTGAGGCTAGCACACACACAGATACGCAGTATTTT.

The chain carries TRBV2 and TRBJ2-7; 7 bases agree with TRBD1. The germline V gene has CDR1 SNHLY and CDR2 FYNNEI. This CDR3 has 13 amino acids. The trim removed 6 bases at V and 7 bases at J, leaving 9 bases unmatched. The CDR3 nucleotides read TGTGCCAGCAGGACCGGGACAGTGGGGGAGCAGTACTTC. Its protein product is CASRTGTVGEQYF.

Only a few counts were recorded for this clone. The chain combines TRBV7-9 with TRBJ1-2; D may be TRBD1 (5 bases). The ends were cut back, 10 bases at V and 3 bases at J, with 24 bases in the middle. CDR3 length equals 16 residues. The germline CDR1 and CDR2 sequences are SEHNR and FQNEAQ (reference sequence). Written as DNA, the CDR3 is TGTGCCATTTCAGCCGCCGTGCAGCGGGGCGACTATGGCTACACCTTC. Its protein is CAISAAVQRGDYGYTF.

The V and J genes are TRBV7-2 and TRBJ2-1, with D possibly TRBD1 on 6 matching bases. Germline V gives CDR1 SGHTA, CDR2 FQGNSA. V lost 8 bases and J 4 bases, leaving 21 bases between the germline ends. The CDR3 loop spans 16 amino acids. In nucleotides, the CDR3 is TGTGCCAGCGCCCACCTCGCCGGACAGCCATACAATGAGCAGTTCTTC. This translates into CASAHLAGQPYNEQFF.

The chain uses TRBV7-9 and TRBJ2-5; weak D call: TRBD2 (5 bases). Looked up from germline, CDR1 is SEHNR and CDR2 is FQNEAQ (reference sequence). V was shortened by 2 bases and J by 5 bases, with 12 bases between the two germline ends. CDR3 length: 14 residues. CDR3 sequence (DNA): TGTGCCAGCAGCTTAAAGGGAGCGGAGGAGACCCAGTACTTC. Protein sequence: CASSLKGAEETQYF. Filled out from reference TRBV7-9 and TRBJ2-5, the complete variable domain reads DTGVSQNPRHKITKRGQNVTFRCDPISEHNRLYWYRQTLGQGPEFLTYFQNEAQLEKSRLLSDRFSAERPKGSFSTLEIQRTEQGDSAMYLCASSLKGAEETQYFGPGTRLLVL.

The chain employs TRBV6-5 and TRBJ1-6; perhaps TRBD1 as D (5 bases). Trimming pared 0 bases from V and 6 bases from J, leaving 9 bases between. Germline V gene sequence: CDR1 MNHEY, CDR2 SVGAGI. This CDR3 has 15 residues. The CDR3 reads CASSYSATVNSPLHF. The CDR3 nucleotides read TGTGCCAGCAGTTACTCGGCGACAGTTAATTCACCCCTCCACTTT.

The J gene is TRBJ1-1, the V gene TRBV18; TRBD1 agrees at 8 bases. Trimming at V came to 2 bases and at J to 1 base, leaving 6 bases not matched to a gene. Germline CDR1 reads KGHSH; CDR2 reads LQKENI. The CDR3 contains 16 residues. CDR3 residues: CASSPGQGIQNTEAFF. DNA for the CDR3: TGTGCCAGCTCACCAGGACAGGGTATACAGAACACTGAAGCTTTCTTT. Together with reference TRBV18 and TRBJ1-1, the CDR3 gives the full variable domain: NAGVMQNPRHLVRRRGQEARLRCSPMKGHSHVYWYRQLPEEGLKFMVYLQKENIIDESGMPKERFSAEFPKEGPSILRIQQVVRGDSAAYFCASSPGQGIQNTEAFFGQGTRLTVV.

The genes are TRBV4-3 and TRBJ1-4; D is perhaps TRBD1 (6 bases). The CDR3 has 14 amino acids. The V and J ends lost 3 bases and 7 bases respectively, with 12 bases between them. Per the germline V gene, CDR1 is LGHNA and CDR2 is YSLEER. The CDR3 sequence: CASSHGQGSEKLFF. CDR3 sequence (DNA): TGCGCCAGCAGCCACGGCCAGGGGAGTGAAAAACTGTTTTTT.

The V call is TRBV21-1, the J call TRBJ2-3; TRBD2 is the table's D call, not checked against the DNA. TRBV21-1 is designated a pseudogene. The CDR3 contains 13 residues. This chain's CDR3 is CASPGSRSNTQYF. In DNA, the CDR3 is TGTGCCAGCCCCGGGAGTCGAAGTAATACGCAGTATTTT.

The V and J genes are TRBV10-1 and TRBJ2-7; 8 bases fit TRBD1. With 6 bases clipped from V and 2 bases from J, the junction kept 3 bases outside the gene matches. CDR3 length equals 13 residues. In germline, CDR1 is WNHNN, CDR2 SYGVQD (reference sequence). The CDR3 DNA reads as TGCGCCAGCAGCTCGGACAGGGCCTACGAGCAGTACTTC. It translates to CASSSDRAYEQYF.

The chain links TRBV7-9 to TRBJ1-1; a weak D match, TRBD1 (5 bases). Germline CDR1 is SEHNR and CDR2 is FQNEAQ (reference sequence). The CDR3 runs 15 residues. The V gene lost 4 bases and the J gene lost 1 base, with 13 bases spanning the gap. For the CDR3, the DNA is TGTGCCAGCAGCTCAGTTGGACACCCGAACACTGAAGCTTTCTTT. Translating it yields CASSSVGHPNTEAFF.

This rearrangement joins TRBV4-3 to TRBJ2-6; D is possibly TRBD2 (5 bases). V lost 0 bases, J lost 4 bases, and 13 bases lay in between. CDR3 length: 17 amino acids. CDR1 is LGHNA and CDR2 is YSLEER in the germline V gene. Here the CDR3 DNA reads TGCGCCAGCAGCCAAGAAGCGGCAAGGACGGGGGCCAACGTCCTGACTTTC. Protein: CASSQEAARTGANVLTF.

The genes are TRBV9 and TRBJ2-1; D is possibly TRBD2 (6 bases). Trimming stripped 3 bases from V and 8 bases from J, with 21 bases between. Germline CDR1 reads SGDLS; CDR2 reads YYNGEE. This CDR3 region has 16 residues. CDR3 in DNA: TGTGCCAGCAGCGGATGGACTACCGGGGTTTGGGATGAGCAGTTCTTC. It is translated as CASSGWTTGVWDEQFF.

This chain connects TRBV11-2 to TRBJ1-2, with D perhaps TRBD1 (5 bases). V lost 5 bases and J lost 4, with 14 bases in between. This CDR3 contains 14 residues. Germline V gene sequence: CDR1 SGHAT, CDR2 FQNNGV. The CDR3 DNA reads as TGTGCCAGCAGCCCAGGGCCGCGGACCTATGGCTACACCTTC. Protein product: CASSPGPRTYGYTF.

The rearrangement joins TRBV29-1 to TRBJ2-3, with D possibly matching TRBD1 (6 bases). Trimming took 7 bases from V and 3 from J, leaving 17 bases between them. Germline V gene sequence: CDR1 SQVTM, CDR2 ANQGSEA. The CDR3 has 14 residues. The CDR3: CSASQGLVTDTQYF. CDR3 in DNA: TGCAGCGCCTCCCAGGGGCTGGTAACAGATACGCAGTATTTT.

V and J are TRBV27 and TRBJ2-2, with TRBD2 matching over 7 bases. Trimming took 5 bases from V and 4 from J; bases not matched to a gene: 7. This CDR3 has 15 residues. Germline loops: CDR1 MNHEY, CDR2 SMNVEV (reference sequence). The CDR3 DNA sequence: TGTGCCAGCAGTATACGGACTAGTGGCACCGGGGAGCTGTTTTTT. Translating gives CASSIRTSGTGELFF.

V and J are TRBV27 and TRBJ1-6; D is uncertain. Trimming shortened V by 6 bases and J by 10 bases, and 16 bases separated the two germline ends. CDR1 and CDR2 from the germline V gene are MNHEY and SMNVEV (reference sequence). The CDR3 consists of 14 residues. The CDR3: CASRPQSFWSPLHF. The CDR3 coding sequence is TGTGCCAGCAGACCCCAGTCGTTTTGGTCACCCCTCCACTTT.

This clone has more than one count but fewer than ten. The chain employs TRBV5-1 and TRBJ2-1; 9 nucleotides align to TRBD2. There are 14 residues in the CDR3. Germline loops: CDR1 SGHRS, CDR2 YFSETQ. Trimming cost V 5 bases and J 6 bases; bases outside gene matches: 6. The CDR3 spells CASRVAGEANEQFF. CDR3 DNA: TGCGCCAGCAGGGTAGCGGGAGAGGCCAATGAGCAGTTCTTC. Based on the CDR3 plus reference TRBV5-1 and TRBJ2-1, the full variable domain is KAGVTQTPRYLIKTRGQQVTLSCSPISGHRSVSWYQQTPGQGLQFLFEYFSETQRNKGNFPGRFSGRQFSNSRSEMNVSTLELGDSALYLCASRVAGEANEQFFGPGTRLTVL.

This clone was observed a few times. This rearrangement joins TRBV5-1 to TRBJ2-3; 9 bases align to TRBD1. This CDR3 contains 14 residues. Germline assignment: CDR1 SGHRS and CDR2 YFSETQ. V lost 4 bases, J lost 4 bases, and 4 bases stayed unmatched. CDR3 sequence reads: CASSTRTGADTQYF. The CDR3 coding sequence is TGCGCCAGCAGCACCCGGACAGGGGCAGATACGCAGTATTTT.

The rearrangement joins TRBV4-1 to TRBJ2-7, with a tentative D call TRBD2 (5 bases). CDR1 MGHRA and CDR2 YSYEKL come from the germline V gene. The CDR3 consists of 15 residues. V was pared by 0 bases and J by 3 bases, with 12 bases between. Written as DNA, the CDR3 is TGCGCCAGCAGCCAAGAACGGGGAATTGGCTACGAGCAGTACTTC. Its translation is CASSQERGIGYEQYF.

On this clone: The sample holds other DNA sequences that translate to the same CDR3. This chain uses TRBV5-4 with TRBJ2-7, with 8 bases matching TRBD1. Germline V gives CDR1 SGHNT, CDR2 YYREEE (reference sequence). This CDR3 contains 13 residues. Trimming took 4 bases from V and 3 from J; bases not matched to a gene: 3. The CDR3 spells CASSETGGYEQYV. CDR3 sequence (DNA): TGTGCCAGCAGCGAAACAGGGGGCTACGAGCAGTACGTC.